The 21 T cell receptor beta chains listed next were all sequenced from one sample in a study of identifying expanded T cells in peripheral blood. Produced via immunoSEQ multiplex PCR; TCRdb's table is partial and in-frame only. The data show about 100,000 clones, 88% seen once. Material: blood. The receptors derive from a person aged 18 to 75 in good health.

This CDR3 reads CASRNSGGKFYEQYF. DNA of the CDR3: TGTGCCAGCAGAAATAGCGGGGGCAAATTCTACGAGCAGTACTTC. This chain links TRBV6-5 with TRBJ2-7; 9 bases line up with TRBD2. V lost 6 bases to trimming and J lost 3 bases; unmatched junction nucleotides: 9. The CDR3 length is 15 residues. Germline-derived CDR1 and CDR2 are MNHEY and SVGAGI.

The chain joins TRBV7-9 to TRBJ2-5, with D unresolved. Germline CDR1 is SEHNR and CDR2 is FQNEAQ (reference sequence). CDR3 length: 12 amino acids. Trimming removed 6 bases at V and 5 bases at J, with 10 bases between. DNA for the CDR3: TGTGCCAGCAGGGGGAACCCCGAGACCCAGTACTTC. It yields the protein CASRGNPETQYF.

With regard to this clone: At one of its ends the junction is not consistent with the germline gene, which may arise from a read error. The rearrangement uses TRBV2 and TRBJ2-1; TRBD2 agrees at 8 bases. From germline, CDR1 is SNHLY and CDR2 FYNNEI. The CDR3 has 12 residues. This chain's CDR3 is CASSSKGTRLLF. Written as DNA, the CDR3 is TGTGCCAGCAGTTCTAAGGGGACTAGGCTCCTCTTC.

The rearrangement joins TRBV29-1 to TRBJ2-2, with D perhaps matching TRBD2 (5 bases). CDR3 size: 13 residues. Germline loops: CDR1 SQVTM, CDR2 ANQGSEA. Trimming cost V 4 bases and J 4 bases, with 10 bases left between them. The CDR3 DNA follows: TGCAGCGTTGTTGCCGGGATCACCGGGGAGCTGTTTTTT. This gives the protein CSVVAGITGELFF.

V and J are TRBV6-5 and TRBJ2-1; 9 positions match TRBD1. Germline-derived CDR1 and CDR2 are MNHEY and SVGAGI. The CDR3 covers 15 residues. The trim removed 3 bases at V and 6 bases at J, leaving 6 bases unmatched. The CDR3 protein is CASSYTGGSSNEQFF. CDR3 in DNA: TGTGCCAGCAGTTATACAGGGGGCTCTTCCAATGAGCAGTTCTTC.

The rearrangement uses TRBV7-6 and TRBJ1-1; D might be TRBD1 (5 bases). The CDR3 contains 14 residues. Trimming removed 5 bases at V and 6 bases at J, with 16 bases between. Germline-derived CDR1 and CDR2 are SGHVS and FNYEAQ. CDR3 sequence reads: CASSPLGEGAEAFF. The CDR3 DNA reads TGTGCCAGCAGCCCCCTGGGGGAGGGCGCTGAAGCTTTCTTT.

The chain employs TRBV14 and TRBJ1-2; D may be TRBD1 (5 bases). Germline CDR1 is SGHDN and CDR2 is FVKESK. V lost 3 bases and J lost 6, with 11 bases in between. CDR3 size: 13 residues. The CDR3 sequence: CASSHRDGNGYTF. The CDR3 nucleotides read TGTGCCAGCAGCCACCGGGACGGAAATGGCTACACCTTC.

The chain is built from TRBV19 and TRBJ1-2; the D is unclear. Trimming shortened V by 9 bases and J by 0 bases, and 11 bases separated the two germline ends. The CDR3 has 13 residues. Per germline, CDR1 LNHDA and CDR2 SQIVND (reference sequence). The CDR3 coding sequence is TGTGCCAGCTTTTCACTTTCTAACTATGGCTACACCTTC. Protein sequence: CASFSLSNYGYTF.

J is TRBJ1-1 and V is TRBV12-2. TRBV12-2 is given as a pseudogene. The CDR3 spans 15 residues. CDR3 sequence reads: CASRLVSFWNTEAFF. As DNA, the CDR3 is TGTGCAAGTCGCTTAGTTTCGTTCTGGAACACTGAAGCTTTCTTT.

The chain recombines TRBV30 with TRBJ1-5; a weak D match, TRBD1 (5 bases). Germline V gene lookup returns CDR1 GTSNPN and CDR2 SVGIG (reference sequence). This CDR3 region has 13 residues. Trimming took off 0 bases at V and 6 bases at J, with 9 bases between the two ends. CDR3 residues: CAWSVKGAQPQHF. DNA of the CDR3: TGTGCCTGGAGTGTAAAAGGGGCTCAGCCCCAGCATTTT. Combining the CDR3 with reference TRBV30 and TRBJ1-5 gives the whole variable domain SQTIHQWPATLVQPVGSPLSLECTVEGTSNPNLYWYRQAAGRGLQLLFYSVGIGQISSEVPQNLSASRPQDRQFILSSKKLLLSDSGFYLCAWSVKGAQPQHFGDGTRLSIL.

The V gene is TRBV6-1, the J gene TRBJ1-1, with D unresolved. V was clipped by 2 bases and J by 1 base, with 2 bases between them. CDR1 MNHNS and CDR2 SASEGT come from the germline V gene. The CDR3 runs 12 residues. CDR3 in DNA: TGTGCCAGCAGTGAATGGAACACTGAAGCTTTCTTT. Protein sequence: CASSEWNTEAFF.

The chain links TRBV30 to TRBJ2-3; 13 bases map to TRBD2. The CDR3 loop spans 18 amino acids. The V gene's germline CDR1 is GTSNPN and CDR2 SVGIG (reference sequence). The V segment lost 2 bases and the J segment 4 bases; nucleotides outside the gene matches: 12. CDR3 in DNA: TGTGCCTGGAGTACGGGACATCGGACTAGCGGGAGCTCAGATACGCAGTATTTT. Translating gives CAWSTGHRTSGSSDTQYF.

The V and J genes are TRBV7-6 and TRBJ1-1, with D unclear. The CDR3 totals 12 residues. The ends were cut back, 6 bases at V and 4 bases at J, with 9 bases in the middle. Germline loops: CDR1 SGHVS, CDR2 FNYEAQ. CDR3 amino acids: CASRNSGTEAFF. The CDR3 DNA follows: TGTGCCAGCAGAAACAGTGGCACTGAAGCTTTCTTT.

The chain links TRBV14 to TRBJ1-1; D call uncertain. V lost 5 bases and J 9 bases, leaving 19 bases between the germline ends. This CDR3 spans 14 amino acids. Germline CDR1 SGHDN, CDR2 FVKESK. The CDR3 loop reads CASSIHHGGLQAFF. The DNA for the CDR3 is TGTGCCAGCAGCATCCACCACGGTGGTCTGCAAGCTTTCTTT.

This chain joins TRBV11-2 and TRBJ1-5; D is ambiguous. This CDR3 is built from 13 residues. The V end was cut by 3 bases, the J end by 7 bases, with 10 bases between. In germline, CDR1 is SGHAT, CDR2 FQNNGV. The CDR3 DNA follows: TGTGCCAGCAGCTTCCTGGACGGCCAGCCCCAGCATTTT. Translation: CASSFLDGQPQHF.

Here the CDR3 reads CAWRGLAEQFF. Written as DNA, the CDR3 is TGTGCCTGGAGGGGACTAGCAGAGCAGTTCTTC. V gene TRBV30 combines with J gene TRBJ2-1, with 9 bases lining up with TRBD2. The germline gives CDR1 GTSNPN, CDR2 SVGIG (reference sequence). The CDR3 has 11 residues. The V gene end was trimmed by 3 bases and the J gene end by 10 bases; junction bases not matched to a gene: 1.

V usage is TRBV4-3 and J usage is TRBJ1-1; D is perhaps TRBD1 (6 bases). Germline CDR1 LGHNA, CDR2 YSLEER. The CDR3 spans 15 residues. V gave up 4 bases and J gave up 6 bases, with 18 bases separating them. The DNA of the CDR3 is TGCGCCAGCAGCCCACAACAGGGTGGAAGCTCTGAAGCTTTCTTT. It yields the protein CASSPQQGGSSEAFF.

This clone is medium-sized (0.01 to 0.1%) in the sample. The chain links TRBV27 to TRBJ2-7; 8 bases match TRBD1. V lost 4 bases to trimming and J lost 5 bases; unmatched junction nucleotides: 7. CDR1 MNHEY and CDR2 SMNVEV come from the germline V gene (reference sequence). The CDR3 has 14 residues. In DNA, the CDR3 is TGTGCCAGCAGTTCAGACAGGGGCTCAAACGAGCAGTACTTC. Protein: CASSSDRGSNEQYF.

This chain joins TRBV5-6 and TRBJ2-1; the match to TRBD2 covers 10 bases. With 2 bases clipped from V and 8 bases from J, the junction kept 4 bases outside the gene matches. The CDR3 contains 14 residues. In germline, CDR1 is SGHDT, CDR2 YYEEEE. The CDR3 sequence: CASSFSGRIDEQFF. The CDR3 DNA is TGTGCCAGCAGCTTTAGCGGGAGGATCGATGAGCAGTTCTTC.

The V call is TRBV19, the J call TRBJ2-1; D ambiguous. From germline, CDR1 is LNHDA and CDR2 SQIVND (reference sequence). The CDR3 runs to 12 residues. Trimming pared 3 bases from V and 7 bases from J, leaving 7 bases between. The DNA of the CDR3 is TGTGCCAGTAGTATGAGCCCAAATGAGCAGTTCTTC. It specifies CASSMSPNEQFF.

The chain recombines TRBV27 with TRBJ2-5, with a weak D call TRBD2 (7 bases). The CDR3 length is 15 residues. The germline CDR1 and CDR2 sequences are MNHEY and SMNVEV (reference sequence). The V end lost 8 bases, the J end lost 5 bases, and 21 bases lay between the germline ends. The CDR3 bases are TGTGCCAGCCGAAGTTTGGGGGGGGCCGGGGAGACCCAGTACTTC. This gives the protein CASRSLGGAGETQYF.